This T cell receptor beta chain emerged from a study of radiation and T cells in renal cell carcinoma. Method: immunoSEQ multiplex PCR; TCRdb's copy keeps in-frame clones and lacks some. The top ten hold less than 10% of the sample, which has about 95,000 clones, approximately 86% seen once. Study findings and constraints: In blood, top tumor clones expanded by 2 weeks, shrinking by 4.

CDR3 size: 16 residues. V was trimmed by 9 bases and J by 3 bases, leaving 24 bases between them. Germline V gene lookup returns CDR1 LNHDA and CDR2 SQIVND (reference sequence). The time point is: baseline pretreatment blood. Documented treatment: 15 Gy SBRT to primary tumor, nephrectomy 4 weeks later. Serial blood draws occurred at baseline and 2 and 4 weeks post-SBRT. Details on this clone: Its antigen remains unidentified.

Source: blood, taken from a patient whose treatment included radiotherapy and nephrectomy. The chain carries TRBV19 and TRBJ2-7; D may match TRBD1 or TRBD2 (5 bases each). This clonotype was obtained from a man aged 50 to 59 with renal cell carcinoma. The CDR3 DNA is TGTGCCAGCCGGGACGGAAGGGCCTCGAGGAGCTACGAGCAGTACTTC. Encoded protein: CASRDGRASRSYEQYF.